This record covers a single T cell receptor (beta chain). Trimming took off 6 bases at V and 13 bases at J, with 27 bases between the two ends. The germline CDR1 and CDR2 sequences are SQVTM and ANQGSEA. The CDR3 runs 14 residues. This sample stems from a study of glioma-infiltrating T cells after dendritic cell vaccination. Generated by immunoSEQ multiplex PCR, the TCRdb table keeps only in-frame clones and is missing some. Altogether 60,000 to 70,000 clones are present, more than 75% being singletons, with the ten largest covering around 9.6%. This TCR derives from a human donor with glioblastoma. The genes are TRBV29-1 and TRBJ1-1, with D possibly being TRBD1 (6 bases). Sequenced here: blood, sampled before dendritic cell vaccination. CDR3 in DNA: TGCAGCGTCATGACCCAGGGGAGCAAAGGAGGTGGTTTCTTT. This translates into CSVMTQGSKGGGFF.